This TCR beta chain was profiled in a study of shared clonotypes between healthy human individuals. Looking at the study overall: Sampling drew on donors who were a couple of women and a few men aged 18 to 49.

This clone was detected only once. Measured with immunoSEQ multiplex PCR; TCRdb has only the in-frame clones, and not every one. The data show 2.3 million or so clones, with approximately 95% seen just once and about 0.41% held by the top ten. Germline assignment: CDR1 MNHEY and CDR2 SVGAGI. The CDR3 has 15 amino acids. Trimming stripped 5 bases from V and 5 bases from J, with 16 bases between. The gene calls are TRBV6-5 and TRBJ1-5; D is perhaps TRBD1 (5 bases). The clonotype was recovered from a man younger than 35 in good health. Some clones in this sample may be carry-over from other donors' samples. The sequenced material came from naive CD4+ T cells from PBMCs. Subset specified: CD45RA+ positively selected. In nucleotides, the CDR3 is TGTGCCAGCAGTCAAAATGGGGCGGGGGATCAGCCCCAGCATTTT. As protein: CASSQNGAGDQPQHF.